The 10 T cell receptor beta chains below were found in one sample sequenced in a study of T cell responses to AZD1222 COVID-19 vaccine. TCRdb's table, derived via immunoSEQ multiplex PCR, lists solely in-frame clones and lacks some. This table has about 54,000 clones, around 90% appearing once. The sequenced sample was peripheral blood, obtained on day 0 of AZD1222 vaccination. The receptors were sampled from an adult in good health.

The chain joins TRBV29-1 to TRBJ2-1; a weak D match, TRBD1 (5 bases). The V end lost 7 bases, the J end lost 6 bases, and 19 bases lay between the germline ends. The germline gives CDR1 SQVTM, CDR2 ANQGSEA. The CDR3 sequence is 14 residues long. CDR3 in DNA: TGCAGCGCCACCCAGGGAAGCGAGATCAATGAGCAGTTCTTC. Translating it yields CSATQGSEINEQFF.

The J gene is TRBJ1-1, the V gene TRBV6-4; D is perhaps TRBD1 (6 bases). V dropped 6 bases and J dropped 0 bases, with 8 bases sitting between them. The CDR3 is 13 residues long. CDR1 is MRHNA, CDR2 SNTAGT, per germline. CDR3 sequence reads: CASRRTVNTEAFF. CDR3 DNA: TGTGCCAGCAGAAGGACAGTGAACACTGAAGCTTTCTTT.

The CDR3 protein is CASSSGQGPYNEQFF. CDR3 coding DNA: TGTGCCAGCAGTTCCGGACAGGGCCCCTACAATGAGCAGTTCTTC. V gene TRBV28 combines with J gene TRBJ2-1; 8 bases are shared with TRBD1. Germline CDR1 is MDHEN and CDR2 is SYDVKM. The CDR3 covers 15 residues. With 4 bases clipped from V and 2 bases from J, the junction kept 4 bases outside the gene matches.

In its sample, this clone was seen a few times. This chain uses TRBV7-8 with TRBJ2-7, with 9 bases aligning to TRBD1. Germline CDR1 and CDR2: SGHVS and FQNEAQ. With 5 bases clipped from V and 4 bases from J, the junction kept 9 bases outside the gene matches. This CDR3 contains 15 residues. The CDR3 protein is CASSAYRGRGYEQYF. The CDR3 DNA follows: TGTGCCAGCAGCGCTTACAGGGGGCGCGGGTACGAGCAGTACTTC.

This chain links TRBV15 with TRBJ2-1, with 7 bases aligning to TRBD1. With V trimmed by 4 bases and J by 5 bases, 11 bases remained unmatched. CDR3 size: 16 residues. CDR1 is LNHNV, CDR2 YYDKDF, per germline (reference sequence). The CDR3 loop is CATSIFRDSLDNEQFF. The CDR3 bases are TGTGCCACCAGCATTTTCCGGGACAGCTTAGACAATGAGCAGTTCTTC.

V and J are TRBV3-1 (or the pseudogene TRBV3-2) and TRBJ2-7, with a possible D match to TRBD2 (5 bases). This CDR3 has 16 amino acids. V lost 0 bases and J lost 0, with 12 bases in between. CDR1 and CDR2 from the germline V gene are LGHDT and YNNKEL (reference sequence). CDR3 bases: TGTGCCAGCAGCCAAGAGGCGGGCTATAACTCCTACGAGCAGTACTTC. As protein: CASSQEAGYNSYEQYF.

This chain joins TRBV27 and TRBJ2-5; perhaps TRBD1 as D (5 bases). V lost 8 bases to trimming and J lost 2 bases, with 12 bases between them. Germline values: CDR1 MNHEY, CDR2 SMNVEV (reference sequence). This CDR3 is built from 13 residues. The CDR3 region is CASQQENQETQYF. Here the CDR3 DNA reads TGTGCCAGCCAACAGGAGAATCAAGAGACCCAGTACTTC.

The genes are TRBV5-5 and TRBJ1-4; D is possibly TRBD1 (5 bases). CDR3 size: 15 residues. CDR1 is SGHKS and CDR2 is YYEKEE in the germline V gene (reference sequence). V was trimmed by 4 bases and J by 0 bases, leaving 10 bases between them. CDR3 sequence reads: CASSTRVATNEKLFF. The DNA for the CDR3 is TGTGCCAGCAGCACCAGGGTTGCAACTAATGAAAAACTGTTTTTT.

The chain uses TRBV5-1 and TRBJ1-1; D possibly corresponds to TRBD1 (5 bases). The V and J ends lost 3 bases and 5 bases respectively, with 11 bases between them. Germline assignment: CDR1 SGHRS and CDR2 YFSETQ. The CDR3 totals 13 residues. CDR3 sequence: CASSSYRGTEAFF. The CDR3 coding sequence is TGCGCCAGCAGCTCCTATAGGGGAACTGAAGCTTTCTTT.

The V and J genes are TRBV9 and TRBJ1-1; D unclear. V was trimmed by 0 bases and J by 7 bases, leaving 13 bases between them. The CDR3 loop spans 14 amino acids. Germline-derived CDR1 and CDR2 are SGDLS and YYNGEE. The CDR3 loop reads CASSVDLNKGEAFF. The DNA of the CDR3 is TGTGCCAGCAGCGTAGATCTAAATAAGGGTGAAGCTTTCTTT.